This T cell receptor (beta chain) was retrieved from a study of CD8 T cells in ankylosing spondylitis. About this clonotype: Its antigen is unidentified.

Trimming took off 0 bases at V and 6 bases at J, with 16 bases between the two ends. Per the germline V gene, CDR1 is LNHNV and CDR2 is YYDKDF (reference sequence). The CDR3 extends over 16 amino acids. General observations from the study: A motif of 8 or 9 highly homologous TCR beta variants was seen as apparently characteristic of ankylosing spondylitis blood. Within matched ankylosing spondylitis synovial fluid, disease-linked clones were reportedly significantly enriched.

Quantitative barcoded 5'-RACE was used to prepare TCR beta libraries. Each CDR3 protein is one row after TCRdb ran MiXCR on the 5' RACE reads. The repertoire consists of 350,000 to 550,000 distinct CDR3 sequences, with roughly 27% occurring once and the leading ten covering over 0.8%. The specimen sequenced was blood, either unsorted or a sorted T cell fraction (not recorded which). The clonotype originates from a male donor with ankylosing spondylitis. The chain recombines TRBV15 with TRBJ2-3; D unclear. The CDR3 region has the DNA TGTGCCACCAGCAGAGATGTCACTGGGTTTCAGGATACGCAGTATTTT. Amino acid sequence: CATSRDVTGFQDTQYF.